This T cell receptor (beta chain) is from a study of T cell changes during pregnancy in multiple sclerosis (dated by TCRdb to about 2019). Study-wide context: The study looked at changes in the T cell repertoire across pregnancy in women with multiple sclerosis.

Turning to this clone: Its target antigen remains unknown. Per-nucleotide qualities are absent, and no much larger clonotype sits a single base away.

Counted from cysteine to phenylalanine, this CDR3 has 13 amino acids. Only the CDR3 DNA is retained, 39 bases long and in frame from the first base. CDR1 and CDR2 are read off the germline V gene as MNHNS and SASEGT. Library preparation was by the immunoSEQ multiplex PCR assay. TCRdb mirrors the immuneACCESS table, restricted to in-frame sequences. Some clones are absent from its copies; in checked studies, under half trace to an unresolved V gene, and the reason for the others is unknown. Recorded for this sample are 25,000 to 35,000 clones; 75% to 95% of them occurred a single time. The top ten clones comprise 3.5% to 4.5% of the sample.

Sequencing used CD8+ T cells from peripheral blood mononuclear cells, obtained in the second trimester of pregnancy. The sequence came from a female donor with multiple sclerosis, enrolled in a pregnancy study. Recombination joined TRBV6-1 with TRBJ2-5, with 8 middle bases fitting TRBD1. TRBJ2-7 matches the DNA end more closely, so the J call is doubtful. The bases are TGTGCCAGCACCGGGACAGGTCTCTACGAGCAGTACTTC. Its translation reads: CASTGTGLYEQYF.